A single sample gave rise to the 3 T cell receptor beta chains below, sequenced in a study of blood T cell repertoires in COVID-19. The method was immunoSEQ multiplex PCR; TCRdb's version includes in-frame clones alone and lacks a portion of them. This sample carries about 130,000 clones, around 80% of them seen once, and the ten largest clones take more than 1.5%. The specimen sequenced was peripheral blood. The source of these receptors is a man aged 65-85 years with acute or convalescent COVID-19.

The J gene is TRBJ1-1, the V gene TRBV5-4; 7 nucleotides align to TRBD1. The germline V gene encodes CDR1 SGHNT and CDR2 YYREEE (reference sequence). The CDR3 covers 14 residues. V dropped 0 bases and J dropped 1; count of bases not matched to a gene: 0. CDR3 in DNA: TGTGCCAGCAGCTTGGAGGGGGCGAACACTGAAGCTTTCTTT. It yields the protein CASSLEGANTEAFF.

This chain joins TRBV6-5 and TRBJ2-2; the match to TRBD2 covers 8 bases. This CDR3 spans 15 amino acids. The trim removed 6 bases at V and 7 bases at J, leaving 10 bases unmatched. Germline V gene data show CDR1 as MNHEY and CDR2 as SVGAGI. The CDR3 loop is CASSHPGGRGGELFF. CDR3 sequence (DNA): TGTGCCAGCAGCCACCCGGGGGGGCGCGGCGGGGAGCTGTTTTTT.

This clone appeared a single time. This sequence joins TRBV2 and TRBJ1-3, with unresolved D. Trimming stripped 5 bases from V and 4 bases from J, with 12 bases between. Germline CDR1 and CDR2: SNHLY and FYNNEI. The CDR3 consists of 14 residues. This CDR3 is CASSYKTGGNTIYF. The CDR3 DNA reads TGTGCCAGCAGTTATAAGACCGGGGGAAACACCATATATTTT. Drawing the rest from reference TRBV2 and TRBJ1-3, the complete variable domain is EPEVTQTPSHQVTQMGQEVILRCVPISNHLYFYWYRQILGQKVEFLVSFYNNEISEKSEIFDDQFSVERPDGSNFTLKIRSTKLEDSAMYFCASSYKTGGNTIYFGEGSWLTVV.